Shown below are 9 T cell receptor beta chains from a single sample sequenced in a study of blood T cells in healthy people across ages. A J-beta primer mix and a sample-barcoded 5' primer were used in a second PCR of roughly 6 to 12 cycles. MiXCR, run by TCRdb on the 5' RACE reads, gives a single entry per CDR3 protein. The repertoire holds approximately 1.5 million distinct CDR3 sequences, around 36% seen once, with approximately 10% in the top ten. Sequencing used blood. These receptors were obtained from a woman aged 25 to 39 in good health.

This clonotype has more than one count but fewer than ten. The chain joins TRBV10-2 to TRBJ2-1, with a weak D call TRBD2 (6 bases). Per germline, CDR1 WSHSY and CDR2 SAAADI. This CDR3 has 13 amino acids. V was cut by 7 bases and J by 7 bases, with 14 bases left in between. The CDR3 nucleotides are TGCGCCAGCATGGTTAGCGGAGGAAATGAGCAGTTCTTC. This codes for CASMVSGGNEQFF.

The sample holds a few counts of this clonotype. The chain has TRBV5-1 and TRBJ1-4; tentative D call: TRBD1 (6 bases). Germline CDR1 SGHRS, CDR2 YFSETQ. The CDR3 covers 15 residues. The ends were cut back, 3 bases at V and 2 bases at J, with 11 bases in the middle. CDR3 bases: TGCGCCAGCAGCTCAAGACAGGCGACTAATGAAAAACTGTTTTTT. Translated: CASSSRQATNEKLFF.

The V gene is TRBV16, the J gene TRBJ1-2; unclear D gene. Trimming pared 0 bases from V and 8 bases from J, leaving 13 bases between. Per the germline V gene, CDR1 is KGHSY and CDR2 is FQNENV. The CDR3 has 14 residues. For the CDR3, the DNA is TGTGCCAGCAGCCAATCGGACGGATCGGAAGGCTACACCTTC. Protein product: CASSQSDGSEGYTF.

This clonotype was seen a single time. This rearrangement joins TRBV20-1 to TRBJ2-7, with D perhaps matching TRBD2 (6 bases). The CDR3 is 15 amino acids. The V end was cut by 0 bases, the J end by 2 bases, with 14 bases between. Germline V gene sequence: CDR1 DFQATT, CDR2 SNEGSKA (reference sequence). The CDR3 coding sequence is TGCAGTGCTAGAGAAACGCGGGGCTACGCCTACGAGCAGTACTTC. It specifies CSARETRGYAYEQYF.

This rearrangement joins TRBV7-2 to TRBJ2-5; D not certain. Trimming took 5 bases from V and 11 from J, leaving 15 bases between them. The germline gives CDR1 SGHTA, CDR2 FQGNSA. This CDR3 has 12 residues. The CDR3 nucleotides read TGTGCCAGCAGCCATCCAGCTTACAAGCAGTACTTC. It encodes CASSHPAYKQYF.

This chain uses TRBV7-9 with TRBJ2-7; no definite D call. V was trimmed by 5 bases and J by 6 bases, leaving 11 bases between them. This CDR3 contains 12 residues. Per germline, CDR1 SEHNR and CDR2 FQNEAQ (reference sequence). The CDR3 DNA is TGTGCCAGCAGCCCCATTTGGGGCGAGCAGTACTTC. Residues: CASSPIWGEQYF.

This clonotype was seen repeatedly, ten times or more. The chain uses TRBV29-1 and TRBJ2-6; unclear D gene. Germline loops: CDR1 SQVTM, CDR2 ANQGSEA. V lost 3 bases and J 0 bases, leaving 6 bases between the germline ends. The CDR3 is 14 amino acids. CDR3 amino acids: CSVDLSSGANVLTF. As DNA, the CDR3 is TGCAGCGTTGACCTGTCCTCTGGGGCCAACGTCCTGACTTTC.

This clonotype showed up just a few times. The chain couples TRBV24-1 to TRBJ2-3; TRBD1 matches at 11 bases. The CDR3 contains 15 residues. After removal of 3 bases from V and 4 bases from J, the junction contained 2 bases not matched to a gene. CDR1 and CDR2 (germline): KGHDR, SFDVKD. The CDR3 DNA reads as TGTGCCACCAGTGATGGACAGGGGGCTTCAGATACGCAGTATTTT. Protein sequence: CATSDGQGASDTQYF.

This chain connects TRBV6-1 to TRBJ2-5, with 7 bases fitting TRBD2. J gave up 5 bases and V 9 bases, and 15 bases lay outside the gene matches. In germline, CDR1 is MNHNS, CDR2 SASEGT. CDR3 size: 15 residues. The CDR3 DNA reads TGTGCCAGTAGTAACCGGCTAGCGGCTACTGAGACCCAGTACTTC. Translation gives CASSNRLAATETQYF.